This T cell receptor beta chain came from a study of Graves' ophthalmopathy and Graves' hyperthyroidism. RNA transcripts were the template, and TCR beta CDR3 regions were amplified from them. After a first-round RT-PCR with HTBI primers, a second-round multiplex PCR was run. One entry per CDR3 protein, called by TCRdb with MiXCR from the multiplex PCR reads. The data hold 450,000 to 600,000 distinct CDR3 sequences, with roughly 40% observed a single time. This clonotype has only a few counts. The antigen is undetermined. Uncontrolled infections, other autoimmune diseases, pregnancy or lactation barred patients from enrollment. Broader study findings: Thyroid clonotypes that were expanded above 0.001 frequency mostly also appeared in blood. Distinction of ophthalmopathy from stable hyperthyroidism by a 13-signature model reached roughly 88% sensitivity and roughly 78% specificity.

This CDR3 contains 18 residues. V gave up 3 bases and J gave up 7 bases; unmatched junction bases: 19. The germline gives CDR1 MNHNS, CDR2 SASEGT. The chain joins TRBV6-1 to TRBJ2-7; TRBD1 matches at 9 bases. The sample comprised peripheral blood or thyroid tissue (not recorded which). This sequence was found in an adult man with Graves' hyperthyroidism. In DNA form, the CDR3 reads TGTGCCAGCAGTGACCACTACCCGGGACAGGGTCCCTCGTGGGAGCAGTACTTC. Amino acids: CASSDHYPGQGPSWEQYF.